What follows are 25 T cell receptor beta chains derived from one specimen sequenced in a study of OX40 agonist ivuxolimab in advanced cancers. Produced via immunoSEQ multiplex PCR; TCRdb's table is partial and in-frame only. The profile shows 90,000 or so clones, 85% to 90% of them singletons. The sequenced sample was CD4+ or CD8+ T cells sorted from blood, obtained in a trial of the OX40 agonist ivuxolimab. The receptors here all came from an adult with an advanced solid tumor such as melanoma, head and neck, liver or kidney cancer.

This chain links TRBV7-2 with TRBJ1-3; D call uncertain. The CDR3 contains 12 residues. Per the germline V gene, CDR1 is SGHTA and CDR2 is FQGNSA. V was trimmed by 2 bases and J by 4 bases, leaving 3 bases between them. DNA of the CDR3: TGTGCCAGCAGCTTAAGGGGAAACACCATATATTTT. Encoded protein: CASSLRGNTIYF.

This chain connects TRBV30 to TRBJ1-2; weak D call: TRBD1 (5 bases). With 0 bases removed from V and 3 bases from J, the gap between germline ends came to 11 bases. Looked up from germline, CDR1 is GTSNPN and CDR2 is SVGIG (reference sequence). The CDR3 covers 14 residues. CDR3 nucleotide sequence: TGTGCCTGGAGTGTATGGGGGACGGACTATGGCTACACCTTC. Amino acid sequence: CAWSVWGTDYGYTF.

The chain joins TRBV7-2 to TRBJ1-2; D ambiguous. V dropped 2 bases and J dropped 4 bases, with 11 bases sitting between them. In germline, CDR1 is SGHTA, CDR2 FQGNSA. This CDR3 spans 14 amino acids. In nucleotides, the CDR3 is TGTGCCAGCAGCTTAACGCCGATACTCTATGGCTACACCTTC. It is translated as CASSLTPILYGYTF.

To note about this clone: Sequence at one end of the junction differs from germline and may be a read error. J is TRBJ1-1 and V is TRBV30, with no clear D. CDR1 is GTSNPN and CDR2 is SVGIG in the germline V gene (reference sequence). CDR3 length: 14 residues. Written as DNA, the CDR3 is TGTGCCTGGAGTCCAAGGGAGTGGAACCCTGAAGCTTTCTTT. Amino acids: CAWSPREWNPEAFF.

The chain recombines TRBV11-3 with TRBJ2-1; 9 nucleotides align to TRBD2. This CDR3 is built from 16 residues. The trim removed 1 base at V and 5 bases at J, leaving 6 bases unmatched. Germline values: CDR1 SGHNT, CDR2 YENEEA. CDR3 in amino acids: CASSLGRIAGDNEQFF. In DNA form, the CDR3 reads TGTGCCAGCAGCTTAGGTAGGATAGCGGGGGACAATGAGCAGTTCTTC.

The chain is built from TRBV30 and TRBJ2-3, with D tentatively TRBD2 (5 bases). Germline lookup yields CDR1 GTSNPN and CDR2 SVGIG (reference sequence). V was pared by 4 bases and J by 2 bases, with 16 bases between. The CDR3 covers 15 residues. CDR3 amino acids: CAWTSPSKYTDTQYF. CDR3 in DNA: TGTGCCTGGACGTCCCCTAGCAAATACACAGATACGCAGTATTTT.

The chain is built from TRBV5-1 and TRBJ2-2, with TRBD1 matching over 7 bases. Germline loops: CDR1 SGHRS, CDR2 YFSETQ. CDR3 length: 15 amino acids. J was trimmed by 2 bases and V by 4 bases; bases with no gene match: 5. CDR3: CASSPGTANTGELFF. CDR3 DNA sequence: TGCGCCAGCAGCCCAGGGACAGCCAACACCGGGGAGCTGTTTTTT.

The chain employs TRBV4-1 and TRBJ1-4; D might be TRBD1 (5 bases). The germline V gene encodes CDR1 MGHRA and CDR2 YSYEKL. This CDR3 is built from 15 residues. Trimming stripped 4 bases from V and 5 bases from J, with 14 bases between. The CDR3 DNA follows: TGCGCCAGCAGCCGCTTCGACAGCCCCAATGAAAAACTGTTTTTT. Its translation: CASSRFDSPNEKLFF.

The CDR3 nucleotides read TGTGCCACCAGCAGAGATTTACAGGGGAACACTGAAGCTTTCTTT. Protein sequence: CATSRDLQGNTEAFF. The V and J genes are TRBV15 and TRBJ1-1; D might be TRBD1 (6 bases). Per germline, CDR1 LNHNV and CDR2 YYDKDF (reference sequence). V gave up 0 bases and J gave up 1 base, with 9 bases separating them. The CDR3 has 15 amino acids.

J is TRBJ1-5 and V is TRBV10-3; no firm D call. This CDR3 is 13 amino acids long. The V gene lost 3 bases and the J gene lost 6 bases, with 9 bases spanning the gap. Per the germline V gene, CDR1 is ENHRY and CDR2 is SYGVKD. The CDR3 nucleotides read TGTGCCATCAGTGAAGTTCGGGGTCAGCCCCAGCATTTT. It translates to CAISEVRGQPQHF.

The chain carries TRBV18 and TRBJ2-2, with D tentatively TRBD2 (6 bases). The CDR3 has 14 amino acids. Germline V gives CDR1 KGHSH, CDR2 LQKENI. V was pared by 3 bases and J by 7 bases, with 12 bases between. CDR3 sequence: CASSPASAGGELFF. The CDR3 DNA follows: TGTGCCAGCTCACCGGCTAGCGCGGGCGGGGAGCTGTTTTTT.

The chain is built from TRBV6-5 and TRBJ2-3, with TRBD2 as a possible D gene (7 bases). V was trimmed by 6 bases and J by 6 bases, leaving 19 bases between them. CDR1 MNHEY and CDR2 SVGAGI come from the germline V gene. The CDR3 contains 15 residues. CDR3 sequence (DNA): TGTGCCAGCAGCCTGAGATGGGGGGGGCAGGATACGCAGTATTTT. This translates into CASSLRWGGQDTQYF.

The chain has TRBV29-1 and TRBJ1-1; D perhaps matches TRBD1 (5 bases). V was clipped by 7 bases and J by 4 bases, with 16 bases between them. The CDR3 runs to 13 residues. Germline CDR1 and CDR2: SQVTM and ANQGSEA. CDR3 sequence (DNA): TGCAGCGGAAGGGGTCACGGGATCACTGAAGCTTTCTTT. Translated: CSGRGHGITEAFF. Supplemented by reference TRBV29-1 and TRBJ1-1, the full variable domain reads SAVISQKPSRDICQRGTSLTIQCQVDSQVTMMFWYRQQPGQSLTLIATANQGSEATYESGFVIDKFPISRPNLTFSTLTVSNMSPEDSSIYLCSGRGHGITEAFFGQGTRLTVV.

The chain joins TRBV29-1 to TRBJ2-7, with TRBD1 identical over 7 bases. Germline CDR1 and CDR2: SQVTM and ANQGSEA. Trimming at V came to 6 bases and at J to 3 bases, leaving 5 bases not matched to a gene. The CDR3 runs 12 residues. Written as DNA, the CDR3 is TGCAGCGTGGGGGACAGAAACTACGAGCAGTACTTC. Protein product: CSVGDRNYEQYF.

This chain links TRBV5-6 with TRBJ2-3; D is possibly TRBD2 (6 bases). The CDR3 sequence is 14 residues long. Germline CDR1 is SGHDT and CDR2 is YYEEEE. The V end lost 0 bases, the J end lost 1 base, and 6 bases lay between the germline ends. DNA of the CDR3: TGTGCCAGCAGCTTGGGGGGGGGCACAGATACGCAGTATTTT. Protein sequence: CASSLGGGTDTQYF. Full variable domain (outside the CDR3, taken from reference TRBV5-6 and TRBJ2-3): DAGVTQSPTHLIKTRGQQVTLRCSPKSGHDTVSWYQQALGQGPQFIFQYYEEEERQRGNFPDRFSGHQFPNYSSELNVNALLLGDSALYLCASSLGGGTDTQYFGPGTRLTVL.

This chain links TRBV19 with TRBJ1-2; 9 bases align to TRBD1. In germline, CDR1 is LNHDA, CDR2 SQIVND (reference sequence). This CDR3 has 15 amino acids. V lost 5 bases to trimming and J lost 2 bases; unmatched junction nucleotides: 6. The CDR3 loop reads CASSARTGENYGYTF. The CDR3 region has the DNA TGTGCCAGTAGTGCACGGACAGGGGAGAACTATGGCTACACCTTC.

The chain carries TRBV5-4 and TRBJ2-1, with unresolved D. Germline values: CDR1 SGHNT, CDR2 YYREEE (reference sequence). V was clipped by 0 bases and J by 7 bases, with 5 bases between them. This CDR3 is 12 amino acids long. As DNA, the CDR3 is TGTGCCAGCAGCTTGGGAGATAATGAGCAGTTCTTC. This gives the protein CASSLGDNEQFF. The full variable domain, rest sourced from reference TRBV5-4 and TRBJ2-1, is ETGVTQSPTHLIKTRGQQVTLRCSSQSGHNTVSWYQQALGQGPQFIFQYYREEENGRGNFPPRFSGLQFPNYSSELNVNALELDDSALYLCASSLGDNEQFFGPGTRLTVL.

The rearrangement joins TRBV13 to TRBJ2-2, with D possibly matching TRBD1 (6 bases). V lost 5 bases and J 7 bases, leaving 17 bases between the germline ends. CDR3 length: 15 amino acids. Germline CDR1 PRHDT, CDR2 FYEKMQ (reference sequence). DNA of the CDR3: TGTGCCAGCAGCCCCGTGGGGGCTGTTAACGGGGAGCTGTTTTTT. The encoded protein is CASSPVGAVNGELFF.

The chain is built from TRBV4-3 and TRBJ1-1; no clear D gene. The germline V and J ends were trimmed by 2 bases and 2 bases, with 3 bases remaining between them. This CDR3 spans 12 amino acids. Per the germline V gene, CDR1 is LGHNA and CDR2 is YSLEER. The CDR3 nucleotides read TGCGCCAGCAGCCAAAGAAACACTGAAGCTTTCTTT. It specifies CASSQRNTEAFF.

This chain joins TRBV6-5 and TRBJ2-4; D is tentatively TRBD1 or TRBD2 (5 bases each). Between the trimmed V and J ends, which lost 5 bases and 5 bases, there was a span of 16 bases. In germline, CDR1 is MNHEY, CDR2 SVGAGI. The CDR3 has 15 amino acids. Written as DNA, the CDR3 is TGTGCCAGCAGTCCTTCCCGGGACCAACAAAACATTCAGTACTTC. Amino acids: CASSPSRDQQNIQYF.

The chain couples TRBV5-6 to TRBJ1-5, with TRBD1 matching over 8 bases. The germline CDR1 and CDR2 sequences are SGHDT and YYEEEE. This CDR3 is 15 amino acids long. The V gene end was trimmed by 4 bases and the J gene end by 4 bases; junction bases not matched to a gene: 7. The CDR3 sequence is CASSPGTGENQPQHF. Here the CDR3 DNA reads TGTGCCAGCAGCCCCGGGACAGGCGAAAATCAGCCCCAGCATTTT.

CDR3 in amino acids: CASSLPAGDFPGELFF. The CDR3 DNA follows: TGTGCCAGCAGCTTACCGGCGGGAGATTTTCCCGGGGAGCTGTTTTTT. The chain employs TRBV7-3 and TRBJ2-2; 7 bases agree with TRBD2. This CDR3 contains 16 residues. Germline CDR1 SGHTA, CDR2 FQGTGA. The trim removed 2 bases at V and 6 bases at J, leaving 9 bases unmatched.

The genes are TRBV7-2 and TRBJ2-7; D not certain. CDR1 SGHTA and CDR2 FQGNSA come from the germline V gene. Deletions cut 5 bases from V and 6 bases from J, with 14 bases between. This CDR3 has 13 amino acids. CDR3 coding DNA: TGTGCCAGCAGCACGTCACCTTGGGGCGAGCAGTACTTC. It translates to CASSTSPWGEQYF.

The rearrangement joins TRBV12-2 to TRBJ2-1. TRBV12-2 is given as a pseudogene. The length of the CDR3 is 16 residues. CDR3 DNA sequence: TGTGCAAGTCGCTTAGGGGATTCCCGCTCCTACAATGAGCAGTTCTTC. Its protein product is CASRLGDSRSYNEQFF.

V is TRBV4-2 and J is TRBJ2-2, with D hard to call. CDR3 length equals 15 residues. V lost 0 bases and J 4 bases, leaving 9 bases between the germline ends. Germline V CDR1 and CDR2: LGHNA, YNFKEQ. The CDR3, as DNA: TGTGCCAGCAGCCAAGAGTGGGTCCCCACCGGGGAGCTGTTTTTT. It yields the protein CASSQEWVPTGELFF.